A selection of T cell receptor beta chains follows, all from one sample in a study of blood T cell repertoires in COVID-19. Using immunoSEQ multiplex PCR, the repertoire was profiled, and TCRdb retains in-frame clones only, with some absent. The sample has 350,000 to 550,000 clones; 85% to 90% are singletons. Sequencing input: peripheral blood. Every receptor here comes from a woman aged 25 to 45 with acute or convalescent COVID-19. Each CDR3 is given with its conserved first and last residue. The D gene is left open where the match is weak. Where a row states a size, it is once, few, many or the class of an expanded clone; other rows omit it.

d_gene | abundance | j_gene | v_gene | CDR3nt | CDR3aa
TRBD1 | NA | TRBJ1-1 | TRBV6-2/TRBV6-3 | TGTGCCAGCAGTGCAGGGGGGATGAACACTGAAGCTTTCTTT | CASSAGGMNTEAFF
NA | NA | TRBJ1-2 | TRBV19 | TGTGCCAGTTCGAGGGGGGGAGACTATGGCTACACCTTC | CASSRGGDYGYTF
NA | NA | TRBJ2-5 | TRBV7-9 | TGTGCCAGCAGCTTAGACCGGGGGGCAGAGACCCAGTACTTC | CASSLDRGAETQYF
NA | NA | TRBJ1-2 | TRBV4-1 | TGCGCCAGCAGCCAAGACACAGAAACTAACTATGGCTACACCTTC | CASSQDTETNYGYTF
NA | NA | TRBJ1-6 | TRBV19 | TGTGCCAGTAGTATTGGGAGCCTCCCCCTCCACTTT | CASSIGSLPLHF
NA | NA | TRBJ1-2 | TRBV5-4 | TGTGCCAGCAGCTTCGGGCAGGGGAACTATGGCTACACCTTC | CASSFGQGNYGYTF
NA | NA | TRBJ2-7 | TRBV5-4 | TGTGCCAGCAGCTTGCCGGCGTCGGGCTACGAGCAGTACTTC | CASSLPASGYEQYF
TRBD1 | NA | TRBJ1-2 | TRBV27 | TGTGCCAGCAGTTTCACACGGGACAGCAACTATGGCTACACCTTC | CASSFTRDSNYGYTF
NA | once | TRBJ1-2 | TRBV25-1 | TGTGCCAGCAGTGGCCCACTCGGTCAGGGTCATATGTTAGGCTACACCTTC | CASSGPLGQGHMLGYTF
NA | NA | TRBJ1-5 | TRBV18 | TGTGCCAGCTCCCAGGGTGATCAGCCCCAGCATTTT | CASSQGDQPQHF
TRBD1 | NA | TRBJ2-1 | TRBV7-9 | TGTGCCAGCAGCTTAGGACAGGGGTGGATCTTC | CASSLGQGWIF
NA | NA | TRBJ2-5 | TRBV6-2/TRBV6-3 | TGTGCCAGCAGTTACGACAGTCAAGAGACCCAGTACTTC | CASSYDSQETQYF
NA | NA | TRBJ1-1 | TRBV5-1 | TGCGCCAGCAGCCCCAACAGTCTGGCGACTGAAGCTTTCTTT | CASSPNSLATEAFF
TRBD1 | NA | TRBJ2-2 | TRBV6-6 | TGTGCCAGCAGTTACTCCGGGACAGGGTTGTTGGAGCTGTTTTTT | CASSYSGTGLLELFF
TRBD2 | NA | TRBJ2-7 | TRBV5-1 | TGCGCCAGCAGCTTTACGACTAGCGGGGGTCTCGAGCAGTACTTC | CASSFTTSGGLEQYF